This T cell receptor (beta chain) comes out of a study of cytomegalovirus exposure and HLA in healthy donors. General observations from the study: With further analysis later on, most CMV-associated TCR beta chains appeared HLA-restricted. TCR sequences were mostly rare, though some public TCRs occurred in many donors. Further analysis, carried out later, found HLA-associated TCR beta chains more clonally expanded than equally common other chains.

A multiplex PCR was run with 60 Vbeta primers and 13 Jbeta primers. Sequenced by immunoSEQ multiplex PCR; TCRdb stores in-frame clones only, minus some. The sample records 150,000 to 200,000 clones, more than 60% being singletons. To note about this clone: The antigen remains undetermined.

Trimming pared 0 bases from V and 7 bases from J, leaving 8 bases between. The CDR3 contains 12 residues. Germline-derived CDR1 and CDR2 are SGHRS and YFSETQ. This rearrangement joins TRBV5-1 to TRBJ2-7; the D gene is possibly TRBD1 (5 bases). This clonotype was obtained from a man between 18 and 35 years old in good health and CMV-seronegative. The sample comprised PBMCs. The chain's CDR3 is CASSLEGFEQYF. The DNA of the CDR3 is TGCGCCAGCAGCTTGGAGGGGTTTGAGCAGTACTTC.